This T cell receptor beta chain was observed in a study of T-cell memory formation after mild COVID-19. Ten or more counts support this clonotype. TCRdb ran MiXCR on the 5' RACE reads and lists one entry per CDR3 protein. The profile shows 550,000 to 650,000 distinct CDR3 sequences, around 15% of them singletons. Germline lookup yields CDR1 MGHRA and CDR2 YSYEKL. V gave up 5 bases and J gave up 8 bases; unmatched junction bases: 13. The CDR3 totals 15 residues. This sequence originates from an adult woman who had mild COVID-19 (a few samples of this study predate the infection). Cell type and time point are not known. This chain joins TRBV4-1 and TRBJ2-3; 7 bases are shared with TRBD1. Sequenced sample: PBMCs or a T cell subset sorted from them (not recorded which). The CDR3 is CASSSEDRVVGTQYF. In DNA, the CDR3 is TGCGCCAGCAGCAGCGAAGACAGGGTGGTGGGTACGCAGTATTTT.